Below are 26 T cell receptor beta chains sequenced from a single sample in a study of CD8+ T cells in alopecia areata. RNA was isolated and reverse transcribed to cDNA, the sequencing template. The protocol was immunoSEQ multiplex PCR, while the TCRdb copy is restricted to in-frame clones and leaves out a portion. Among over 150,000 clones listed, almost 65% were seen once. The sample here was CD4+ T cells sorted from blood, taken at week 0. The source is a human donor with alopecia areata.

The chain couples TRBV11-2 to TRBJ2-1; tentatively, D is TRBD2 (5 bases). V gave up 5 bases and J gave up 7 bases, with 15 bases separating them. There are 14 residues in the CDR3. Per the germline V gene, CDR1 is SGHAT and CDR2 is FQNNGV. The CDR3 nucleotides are TGTGCCAGCAGCCCTACATCGGGGTGGAATGAGCAGTTCTTC. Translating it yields CASSPTSGWNEQFF. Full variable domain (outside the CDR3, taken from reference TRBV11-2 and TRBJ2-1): EAGVAQSPRYKIIEKRQSVAFWCNPISGHATLYWYQQILGQGPKLLIQFQNNGVVDDSQLPKDRFSAERLKGVDSTLKIQPAKLEDSAVYLCASSPTSGWNEQFFGPGTRLTVL.

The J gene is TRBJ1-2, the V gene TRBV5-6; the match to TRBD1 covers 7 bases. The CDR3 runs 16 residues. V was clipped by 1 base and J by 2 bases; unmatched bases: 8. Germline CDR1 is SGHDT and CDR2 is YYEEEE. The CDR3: CASSLSSAGGNYGYTF. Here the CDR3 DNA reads TGTGCCAGCAGCTTGTCTTCGGCAGGGGGAAACTATGGCTACACCTTC.

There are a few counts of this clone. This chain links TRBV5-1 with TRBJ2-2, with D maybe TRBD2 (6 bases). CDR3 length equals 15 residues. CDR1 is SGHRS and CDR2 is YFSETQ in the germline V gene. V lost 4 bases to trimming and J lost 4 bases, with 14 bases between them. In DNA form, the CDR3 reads TGCGCCAGCAGCGATACTAGCTTTGGCACCGGGGAGCTGTTTTTT. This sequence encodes CASSDTSFGTGELFF. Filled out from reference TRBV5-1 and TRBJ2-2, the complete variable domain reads KAGVTQTPRYLIKTRGQQVTLSCSPISGHRSVSWYQQTPGQGLQFLFEYFSETQRNKGNFPGRFSGRQFSNSRSEMNVSTLELGDSALYLCASSDTSFGTGELFFGEGSRLTVL.

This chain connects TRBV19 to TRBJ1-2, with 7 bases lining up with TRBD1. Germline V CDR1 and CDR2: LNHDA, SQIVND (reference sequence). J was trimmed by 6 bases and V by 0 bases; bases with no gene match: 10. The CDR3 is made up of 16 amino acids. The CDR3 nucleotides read TGTGCCAGTAGTATAGATCTACAGGGGAGATCTGATGGCTACACCTTC. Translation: CASSIDLQGRSDGYTF.

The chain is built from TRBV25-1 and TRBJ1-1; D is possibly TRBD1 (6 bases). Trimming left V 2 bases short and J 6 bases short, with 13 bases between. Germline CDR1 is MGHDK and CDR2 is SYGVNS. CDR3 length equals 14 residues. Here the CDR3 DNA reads TGTGCCAGCAGTGAAATGGGGGCGGTCGCTGAAGCTTTCTTT. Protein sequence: CASSEMGAVAEAFF. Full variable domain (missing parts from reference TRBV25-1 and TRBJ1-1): EADIYQTPRYLVIGTGKKITLECSQTMGHDKMYWYQQDPGMELHLIHYSYGVNSTEKGDLSSESTVSRIRTEHFPLTLESARPSHTSQYLCASSEMGAVAEAFFGQGTRLTVV.

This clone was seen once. CDR3 sequence (DNA): TGCAGCGGACAGGGGCCGAACACCGGGGAGCTGTTTTTT. It specifies CSGQGPNTGELFF. The rearrangement links TRBV29-1 to TRBJ2-2; TRBD1 aligns across 8 bases. Germline CDR1 is SQVTM and CDR2 is ANQGSEA. The CDR3 is 13 amino acids. The junction had 1 base not matched to a gene; V was cut back by 7 bases and J by 0 bases.

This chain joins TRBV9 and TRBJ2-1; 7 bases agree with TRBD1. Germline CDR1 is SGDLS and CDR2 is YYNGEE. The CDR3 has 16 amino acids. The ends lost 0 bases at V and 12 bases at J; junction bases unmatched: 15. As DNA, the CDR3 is TGTGCCAGCAGCGTAGCTACTGGAAATACACAGGGGAGGCAGTTCTTC. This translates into CASSVATGNTQGRQFF.

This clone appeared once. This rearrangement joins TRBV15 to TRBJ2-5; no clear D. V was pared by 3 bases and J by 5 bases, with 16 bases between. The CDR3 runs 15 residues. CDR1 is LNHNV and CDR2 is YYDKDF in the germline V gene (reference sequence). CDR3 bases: TGTGCCACCAGCAGGCTGGCGCTTTTTGGGGAGACCCAGTACTTC. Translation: CATSRLALFGETQYF.

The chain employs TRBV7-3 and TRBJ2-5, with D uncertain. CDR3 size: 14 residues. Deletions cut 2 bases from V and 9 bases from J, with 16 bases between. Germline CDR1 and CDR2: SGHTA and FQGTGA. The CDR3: CASSLGVRPAAQYF. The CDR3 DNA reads TGTGCCAGCAGCTTAGGTGTTCGACCGGCGGCCCAGTACTTC.

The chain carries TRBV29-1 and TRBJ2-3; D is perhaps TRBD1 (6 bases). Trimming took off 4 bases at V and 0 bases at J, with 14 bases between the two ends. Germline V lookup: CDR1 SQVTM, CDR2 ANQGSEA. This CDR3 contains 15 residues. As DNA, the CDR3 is TGCAGCGTTGGGGATTTGGGGGCGAGCACAGATACGCAGTATTTT. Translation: CSVGDLGASTDTQYF.

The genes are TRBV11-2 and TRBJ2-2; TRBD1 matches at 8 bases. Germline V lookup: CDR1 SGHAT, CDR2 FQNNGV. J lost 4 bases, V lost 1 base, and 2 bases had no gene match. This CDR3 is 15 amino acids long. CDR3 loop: CASSLGDRSTGELFF. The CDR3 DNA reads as TGTGCCAGCAGCTTAGGGGACAGGAGCACCGGGGAGCTGTTTTTT. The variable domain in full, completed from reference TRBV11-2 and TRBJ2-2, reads EAGVAQSPRYKIIEKRQSVAFWCNPISGHATLYWYQQILGQGPKLLIQFQNNGVVDDSQLPKDRFSAERLKGVDSTLKIQPAKLEDSAVYLCASSLGDRSTGELFFGEGSRLTVL.

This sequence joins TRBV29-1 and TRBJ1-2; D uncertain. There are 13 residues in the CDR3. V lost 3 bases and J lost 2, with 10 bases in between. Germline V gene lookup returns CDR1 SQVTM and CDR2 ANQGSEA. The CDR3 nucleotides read TGCAGCGTTGATTTTTCGGCGAACTATGGCTACACCTTC. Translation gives CSVDFSANYGYTF.

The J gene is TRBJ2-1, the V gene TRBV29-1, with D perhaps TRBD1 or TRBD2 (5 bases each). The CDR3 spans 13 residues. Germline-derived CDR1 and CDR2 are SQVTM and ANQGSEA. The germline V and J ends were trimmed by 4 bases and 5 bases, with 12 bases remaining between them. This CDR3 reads CSVGGSPHNEQFF. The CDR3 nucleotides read TGCAGCGTTGGGGGGTCACCCCACAATGAGCAGTTCTTC.

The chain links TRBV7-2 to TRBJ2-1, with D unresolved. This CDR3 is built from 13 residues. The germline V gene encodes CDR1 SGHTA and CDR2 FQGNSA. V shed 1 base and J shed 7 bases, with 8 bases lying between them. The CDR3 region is CASSLVVVNEQFF. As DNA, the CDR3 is TGTGCCAGCAGCTTAGTGGTGGTTAATGAGCAGTTCTTC.

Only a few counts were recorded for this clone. CDR3 nucleotide sequence: TGTGCCAGTAAGATGATCCCCAGCTCTGGGGCCAACGTCCTGACTTTC. As protein: CASKMIPSSGANVLTF. This rearrangement joins TRBV19 to TRBJ2-6, with D uncertain. The CDR3 consists of 16 residues. The V and J ends lost 7 bases and 0 bases respectively, with 13 bases between them. Germline V gives CDR1 LNHDA, CDR2 SQIVND (reference sequence).

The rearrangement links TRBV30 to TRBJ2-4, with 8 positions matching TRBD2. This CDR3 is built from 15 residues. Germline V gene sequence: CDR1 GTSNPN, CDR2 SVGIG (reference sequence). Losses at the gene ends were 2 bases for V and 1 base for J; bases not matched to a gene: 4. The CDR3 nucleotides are TGTGCCTGGAGTAGTAGCGGGGTTGCCAAAAACATTCAGTACTTC. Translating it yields CAWSSSGVAKNIQYF. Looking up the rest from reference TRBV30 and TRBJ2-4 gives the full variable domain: SQTIHQWPATLVQPVGSPLSLECTVEGTSNPNLYWYRQAAGRGLQLLFYSVGIGQISSEVPQNLSASRPQDRQFILSSKKLLLSDSGFYLCAWSSSGVAKNIQYFGAGTRLSVL.

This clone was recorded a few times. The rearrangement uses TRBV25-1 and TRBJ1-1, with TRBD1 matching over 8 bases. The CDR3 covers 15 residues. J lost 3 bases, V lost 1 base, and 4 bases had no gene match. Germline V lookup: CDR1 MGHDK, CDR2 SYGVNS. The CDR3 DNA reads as TGTGCCAGCAGTGAATTCGACAGGGGAGACACTGAAGCTTTCTTT. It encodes CASSEFDRGDTEAFF. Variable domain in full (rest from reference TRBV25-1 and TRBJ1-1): EADIYQTPRYLVIGTGKKITLECSQTMGHDKMYWYQQDPGMELHLIHYSYGVNSTEKGDLSSESTVSRIRTEHFPLTLESARPSHTSQYLCASSEFDRGDTEAFFGQGTRLTVV.

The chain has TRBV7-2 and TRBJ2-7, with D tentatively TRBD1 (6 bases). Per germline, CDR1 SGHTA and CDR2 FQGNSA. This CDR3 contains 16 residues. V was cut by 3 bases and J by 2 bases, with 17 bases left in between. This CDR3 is CASSFPPGQLTYEQYF. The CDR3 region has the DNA TGTGCCAGCAGCTTCCCCCCGGGACAACTTACCTACGAGCAGTACTTC.

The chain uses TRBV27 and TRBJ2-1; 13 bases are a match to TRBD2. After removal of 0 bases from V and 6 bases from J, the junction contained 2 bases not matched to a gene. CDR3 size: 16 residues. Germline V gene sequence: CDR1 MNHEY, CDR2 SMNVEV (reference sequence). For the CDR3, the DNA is TGTGCCAGCAGTTTATCGAGACTAGCGGGGGGCAATGAGCAGTTCTTC. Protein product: CASSLSRLAGGNEQFF.

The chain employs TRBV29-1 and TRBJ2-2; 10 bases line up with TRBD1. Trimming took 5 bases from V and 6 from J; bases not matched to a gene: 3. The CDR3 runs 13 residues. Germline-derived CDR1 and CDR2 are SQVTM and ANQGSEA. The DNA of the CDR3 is TGCAGCGTTCGAGGACAGGGGGCCGGGGAGCTGTTTTTT. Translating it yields CSVRGQGAGELFF.

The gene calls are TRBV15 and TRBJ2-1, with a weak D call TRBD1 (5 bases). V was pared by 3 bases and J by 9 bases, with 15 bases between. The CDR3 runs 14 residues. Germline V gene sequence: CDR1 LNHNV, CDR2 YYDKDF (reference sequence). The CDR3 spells CATSSSRDSGEQFF. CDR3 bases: TGTGCCACCAGCAGCTCCAGGGATTCTGGTGAGCAGTTCTTC.

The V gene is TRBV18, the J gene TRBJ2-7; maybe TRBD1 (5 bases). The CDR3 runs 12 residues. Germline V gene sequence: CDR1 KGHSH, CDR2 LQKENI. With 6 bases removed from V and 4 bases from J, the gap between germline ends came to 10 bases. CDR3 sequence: CASSRQSYEQYF. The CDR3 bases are TGTGCCAGCTCTAGACAGTCTTACGAGCAGTACTTC.

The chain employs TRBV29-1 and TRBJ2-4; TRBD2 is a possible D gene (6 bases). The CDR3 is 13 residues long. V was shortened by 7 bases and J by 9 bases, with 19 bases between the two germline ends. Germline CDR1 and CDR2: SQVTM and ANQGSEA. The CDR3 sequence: CSAAGKIGGIQYF. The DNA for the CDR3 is TGCAGCGCCGCCGGGAAAATCGGGGGCATTCAGTACTTC.

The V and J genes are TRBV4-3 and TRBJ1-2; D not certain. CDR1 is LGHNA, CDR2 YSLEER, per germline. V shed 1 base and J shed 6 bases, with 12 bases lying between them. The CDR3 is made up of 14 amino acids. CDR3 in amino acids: CASSQGRSADGYTF. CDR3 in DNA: TGCGCCAGCAGCCAAGGACGGTCAGCAGATGGCTACACCTTC.

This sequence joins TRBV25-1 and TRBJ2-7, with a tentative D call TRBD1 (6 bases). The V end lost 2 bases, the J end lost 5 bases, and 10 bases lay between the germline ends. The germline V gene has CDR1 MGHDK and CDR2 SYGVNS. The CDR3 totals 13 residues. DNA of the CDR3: TGTGCCAGCAGTGAACCCCACAGGGACGAGCAGTACTTC. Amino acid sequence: CASSEPHRDEQYF.

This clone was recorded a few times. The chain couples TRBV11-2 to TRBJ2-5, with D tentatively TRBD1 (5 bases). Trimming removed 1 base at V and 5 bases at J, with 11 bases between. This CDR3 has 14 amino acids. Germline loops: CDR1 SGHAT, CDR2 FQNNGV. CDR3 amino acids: CASSLVTGPETQYF. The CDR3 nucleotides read TGTGCCAGCAGCTTAGTCACAGGCCCCGAGACCCAGTACTTC.